This paragraph reports one T cell receptor (beta chain). No antigen is known for it. The entry originates in a study of CXCR3-negative and CXCR3-positive naive CD8 T cells. Findings and limits, study-wide: Naive CXCR3-positive cells had TRB CDR3s more hydrophobic than those of CXCR3-negative naive cells. Diversity was high in both naive subsets and much lower in memory cells. Memory cells differed in TRBV-TRBJ usage, but naive CXCR3-negative and CXCR3-positive cells had similar usage.

CDR3 length: 15 residues. UMI labels and 5' RACE were used to prepare the TRB cDNA libraries. TCRdb reprocessed the 5' RACE reads and reports one entry per CDR3 protein, with no DNA. The sample totals over 100,000 distinct CDR3 sequences; its top ten clones hold around 0.35%. Material: naive CXCR3+ CD8+ T cells from blood. The subset: CD45RO-CCR7+CD27+CD95- naive CD8+ T cells expressing CXCR3 (TNR3+). The sequence was obtained from a human donor in good health. Some clones in this sample may be carry-over from other donors' samples. The chain carries TRBV12-3 or TRBV12-4 and TRBJ2-3. This CDR3 is CASSLDQWRTDTQYF.